The T cell receptor (beta chain) described here comes from a study of T-cell memory formation after mild COVID-19. Study conclusions and caveats: Clones that contracted clustered mainly in CM and EM if CD4+ and in EMRA if CD8+. Prior to infection, memory already included some responding clones, suggesting cross-reactive memory joined. Day 37-peaking second-wave clones had unconfirmed SARS-CoV-2 specificity.

This clonotype was seen more than once but under ten times. Its target is not known. MiXCR was run by TCRdb on the 5' RACE reads, yielding one entry per CDR3 protein. This sample has under 450,000 distinct CDR3 sequences; 20% to 30% occur once, and the top ten carry 10% to 15%. This TCR was recovered from an adult woman who had mild COVID-19 (a few samples of this study predate the infection). Cell type and time point are not known. Sequencing was carried out using PBMCs or a T cell subset sorted from them (not recorded which).

CDR3 residues: CASSLGPGQVYYEQYF. CDR3 sequence (DNA): TGTGCCAGCAGCTTAGGTCCGGGACAGGTCTACTACGAGCAGTACTTC. V gene TRBV7-6 combines with J gene TRBJ2-7; 8 bases match TRBD1. Germline V gene data show CDR1 as SGHVS and CDR2 as FNYEAQ. Losses at the gene ends were 1 base for V and 3 bases for J; bases not matched to a gene: 8. The CDR3 is 16 amino acids.